These 22 T cell receptor beta chains originate from one sample sequenced in a study of blood T cell repertoires in COVID-19. TCRdb's table, derived via immunoSEQ multiplex PCR, lists solely in-frame clones and lacks some. This table holds 100,000 to 150,000 clones, about 86% found once. The sequenced material came from PBMCs or T cells enriched from blood (not recorded which). These TCRs come from a woman in her forties or fifties who had recovered from COVID-19.

The rearrangement joins TRBV19 to TRBJ2-5, with 9 bases lining up with TRBD2. Germline V gives CDR1 LNHDA, CDR2 SQIVND (reference sequence). The CDR3 spans 15 residues. Germline trimming cut 3 bases from V and 1 base from J; bases unmatched to any gene: 3. The CDR3 here is CASSISAGGQETQYF. Written as DNA, the CDR3 is TGTGCCAGTAGTATCTCAGCGGGGGGCCAAGAGACCCAGTACTTC.

This clone was observed a single time. The V gene is TRBV7-2, the J gene TRBJ1-2; 7 bases are shared with TRBD1. V shed 4 bases and J 3 bases; nucleotides not matched to a gene: 2. The CDR3 totals 13 residues. Germline CDR1 SGHTA, CDR2 FQGNSA. In DNA, the CDR3 is TGTGCCAGCAGCTCAGGGGGATACTATGGCTACACCTTC. This gives the protein CASSSGGYYGYTF.

This chain connects TRBV5-1 to TRBJ2-2, with TRBD1 as a possible D gene (5 bases). Germline CDR1 is SGHRS and CDR2 is YFSETQ. The CDR3 spans 14 residues. V lost 9 bases and J 6 bases, leaving 18 bases between the germline ends. The CDR3 spells CANPDKISSGELFF. In DNA form, the CDR3 reads TGCGCCAACCCGGACAAAATCTCATCCGGGGAGCTGTTTTTT. The whole variable domain, filled in from reference TRBV5-1 and TRBJ2-2, reads KAGVTQTPRYLIKTRGQQVTLSCSPISGHRSVSWYQQTPGQGLQFLFEYFSETQRNKGNFPGRFSGRQFSNSRSEMNVSTLELGDSALYLCANPDKISSGELFFGEGSRLTVL.

This chain connects TRBV3-1 (or the pseudogene TRBV3-2) to TRBJ2-7, with 9 bases fitting TRBD2. Germline V gene lookup returns CDR1 LGHDT and CDR2 YNNKEL (reference sequence). The CDR3 length is 14 residues. Germline trimming cut 1 base from V and 5 bases from J; bases unmatched to any gene: 3. The CDR3 nucleotides are TGTGCCAGCAGCCAAGTGGGGACTAGCCACGAGCAGTACTTC. Protein: CASSQVGTSHEQYF.

The V call is TRBV12-3 or TRBV12-4, the J call TRBJ2-2; D not certain. CDR3 size: 12 residues. Between the trimmed V and J ends, which lost 6 bases and 6 bases, there was a span of 8 bases. CDR3 sequence: CASRYTAGELFF. The DNA for the CDR3 is TGTGCCAGCAGATATACAGCCGGGGAGCTGTTTTTT.

This chain uses TRBV4-1 with TRBJ1-5, with 9 bases identical to TRBD1. V shed 3 bases, J shed 4 bases, and the junction held 1 base outside the gene matches. Germline V lookup: CDR1 MGHRA, CDR2 YSYEKL. The CDR3 covers 14 residues. The CDR3 bases are TGCGCCAGCAGCCACGGGACAGGGAATCAGCCCCAGCATTTT. As protein: CASSHGTGNQPQHF.

Only a few counts were recorded for this clone. CDR3 DNA sequence: TGTGCCAGCAGCCTCACCGGACAGGGTCGCTCACCCCTCCACTTT. It specifies CASSLTGQGRSPLHF. The rearrangement links TRBV7-2 to TRBJ1-6; TRBD1 agrees at 8 bases. The CDR3 has 15 amino acids. CDR1 is SGHTA and CDR2 is FQGNSA in the germline V gene. V gave up 5 bases and J gave up 10 bases; unmatched junction bases: 10.

The V call is TRBV6-2 or TRBV6-3, the J call TRBJ1-1; unclear D gene. Germline V gene lookup returns CDR1 MNHEY and CDR2 SVGEGT. Trimming removed 2 bases from V and 7 bases from J, with 8 bases in between. The CDR3 totals 12 residues. The DNA of the CDR3 is TGTGCCAGCAGTTACGCGGCGGTTGAAGCTTTCTTT. It translates to CASSYAAVEAFF.

The V gene is TRBV5-5, the J gene TRBJ2-7; 9 bases fit TRBD1. The CDR3 consists of 15 residues. CDR1 is SGHKS and CDR2 is YYEKEE in the germline V gene (reference sequence). The J segment lost 3 bases and the V segment lost 4 bases, leaving 8 bases of the junction unmatched. The chain's CDR3 is CASSLGVDRGYEQYF. CDR3 DNA: TGTGCCAGCAGCCTGGGGGTGGACAGGGGCTACGAGCAGTACTTC.

This chain connects TRBV3-1 (or the pseudogene TRBV3-2) to TRBJ1-4, with 7 positions matching TRBD1. Germline CDR1 LGHDT, CDR2 YNNKEL (reference sequence). V was clipped by 4 bases and J by 7 bases; unmatched bases: 12. The CDR3 covers 16 residues. CDR3: CASSRPLGRGAEKLFF. The DNA for the CDR3 is TGTGCCAGCAGCCGACCACTAGGCAGGGGGGCTGAAAAACTGTTTTTT.

V and J are TRBV7-8 and TRBJ2-1; a possible D gene is TRBD2 (5 bases). V was clipped by 0 bases and J by 6 bases, with 18 bases between them. The CDR3 length is 17 residues. The germline V gene encodes CDR1 SGHVS and CDR2 FQNEAQ. The CDR3 DNA reads as TGTGCCAGCAGCTTAGCGCCCTGGGAGAAGGGTCTCAATGAGCAGTTCTTC. This encodes CASSLAPWEKGLNEQFF.

This clone has only one observation. The chain links TRBV11-2 to TRBJ2-5; the match to TRBD2 covers 10 bases. CDR3 length: 15 residues. The V gene's germline CDR1 is SGHAT and CDR2 FQNNGV. With V trimmed by 8 bases and J by 2 bases, 8 bases remained unmatched. CDR3 sequence reads: CASATISGGQETQYF. Here the CDR3 DNA reads TGTGCCAGCGCCACTATTAGCGGGGGGCAAGAGACCCAGTACTTC.

The sample holds a few counts of this clone. The chain links TRBV27 to TRBJ1-5, with unresolved D. Germline loops: CDR1 MNHEY, CDR2 SMNVEV (reference sequence). The CDR3 covers 13 residues. Trimming cost V 3 bases and J 4 bases, with 7 bases left between them. CDR3 protein: CASSFFPNQPQHF. CDR3 nucleotides: TGTGCCAGCAGTTTTTTCCCGAATCAGCCCCAGCATTTT.

This chain joins TRBV13 and TRBJ1-2, with TRBD1 as a possible D gene (5 bases). Germline loops: CDR1 PRHDT, CDR2 FYEKMQ (reference sequence). With 5 bases removed from V and 3 bases from J, the gap between germline ends came to 13 bases. The CDR3 has 14 residues. This CDR3 reads CASSDHGGDYGYTF. The CDR3 DNA is TGTGCCAGCAGCGACCACGGGGGTGACTATGGCTACACCTTC.

V gene TRBV18 combines with J gene TRBJ1-1, with D possibly matching TRBD1 (6 bases). The V end was cut by 3 bases, the J end by 4 bases, with 9 bases between. Germline CDR1 reads KGHSH; CDR2 reads LQKENI. The CDR3 has 13 residues. CDR3 nucleotides: TGTGCCAGCTCACCTCGCAGGGGCACTGAAGCTTTCTTT. It specifies CASSPRRGTEAFF.

This clone was observed a single time. The J gene is TRBJ2-3, the V gene TRBV15, with 7 bases that match TRBD2. The V and J ends lost 4 bases and 1 base, in that order; junction bases with no gene match: 8. This CDR3 is 16 amino acids long. CDR1 and CDR2 (germline): LNHNV, YYDKDF (reference sequence). The CDR3 protein is CATSTSAAGGTDTQYF. The CDR3, as DNA: TGTGCCACCAGCACGAGCGCCGCGGGGGGCACAGATACGCAGTATTTT.

The chain employs TRBV6-5 and TRBJ2-7, with D tentatively TRBD1 (5 bases). V was clipped by 6 bases and J by 5 bases, with 8 bases between them. This CDR3 spans 11 amino acids. Germline-derived CDR1 and CDR2 are MNHEY and SVGAGI. This CDR3 is CASRQGDEQYF. The DNA of the CDR3 is TGTGCCAGCAGGCAAGGGGACGAGCAGTACTTC.

V gene TRBV6-5 combines with J gene TRBJ1-2, with 9 bases that match TRBD1. Germline assignment: CDR1 MNHEY and CDR2 SVGAGI. CDR3 length: 15 residues. The V segment lost 5 bases and the J segment 4 bases; nucleotides outside the gene matches: 8. The CDR3 here is CASSRTGVNSYGYTF. The CDR3, as DNA: TGTGCCAGCAGTAGGACAGGGGTGAACAGCTATGGCTACACCTTC.

The J gene is TRBJ1-3, the V gene TRBV9; D is possibly TRBD1 (5 bases). This CDR3 has 18 residues. The V end lost 1 base, the J end lost 3 bases, and 20 bases lay between the germline ends. The germline V gene encodes CDR1 SGDLS and CDR2 YYNGEE. As DNA, the CDR3 is TGTGCCAGCAGCGTATACCCAGGGACTAATTCTTTTGGAAACACCATATATTTT. This sequence encodes CASSVYPGTNSFGNTIYF.

This sequence joins TRBV14 and TRBJ1-1; D gene ambiguous. The CDR3 sequence is 13 residues long. The V gene lost 1 base and the J gene lost 4 bases, with 7 bases spanning the gap. The germline V gene encodes CDR1 SGHDN and CDR2 FVKESK. This chain's CDR3 is CASSQAIGTEAFF. The CDR3 nucleotides read TGTGCCAGCAGCCAAGCTATCGGCACTGAAGCTTTCTTT.

A note on this clone: Other DNA sequences of this sample code for an identical CDR3. The chain has TRBV18 and TRBJ2-7; 10 bases are shared with TRBD1. The V gene's germline CDR1 is KGHSH and CDR2 LQKENI. Trimming at V came to 3 bases and at J to 4 bases, leaving 3 bases not matched to a gene. The CDR3 consists of 14 residues. DNA for the CDR3: TGTGCCAGCTCACCGGGACAGGGGTTATACGAGCAGTACTTC. It encodes CASSPGQGLYEQYF.

The chain links TRBV9 to TRBJ2-1, with D possibly matching TRBD1 (6 bases). Germline V lookup: CDR1 SGDLS, CDR2 YYNGEE. The V and J ends lost 7 bases and 8 bases respectively, with 13 bases between them. The CDR3 totals 12 residues. The DNA for the CDR3 is TGTGCCAGCGGGGGCGCCGGTTATGAGCAGTTCTTC. It encodes CASGGAGYEQFF. Based on the CDR3 plus reference TRBV9 and TRBJ2-1, the full variable domain is DSGVTQTPKHLITATGQRVTLRCSPRSGDLSVYWYQQSLDQGLQFLIQYYNGEERAKGNILERFSAQQFPDLHSELNLSSLELGDSALYFCASGGAGYEQFFGPGTRLTVL.